The next 25 T cell receptor beta chains were all read from a single sample in a study of blood T cell repertoires in COVID-19. TCRdb keeps only in-frame clones here, not all; method: immunoSEQ multiplex PCR. In the table there are about 200,000 clones, about 88% of which are singletons. What was sequenced was peripheral blood. The origin of the receptors is a woman aged 40 to 49 with acute or convalescent COVID-19.

The V gene is TRBV9, the J gene TRBJ2-5; D is possibly TRBD1 (6 bases). The germline V and J ends were trimmed by 7 bases and 2 bases, with 12 bases remaining between them. The CDR3 runs 13 residues. Per the germline V gene, CDR1 is SGDLS and CDR2 is YYNGEE. CDR3 bases: TGTGCCAGCTCCTTCGGACAGCAAGAGACCCAGTACTTC. It is translated as CASSFGQQETQYF.

The V call is TRBV19, the J call TRBJ1-2; D gene uncertain. The germline V gene encodes CDR1 LNHDA and CDR2 SQIVND (reference sequence). V lost 2 bases and J 0 bases, leaving 7 bases between the germline ends. The CDR3 contains 14 residues. This CDR3 is CASSILGANYGYTF. The CDR3 DNA reads as TGTGCCAGTAGTATACTTGGAGCTAACTATGGCTACACCTTC.

This chain joins TRBV6-5 and TRBJ1-5; maybe TRBD1 (5 bases). Germline V gene sequence: CDR1 MNHEY, CDR2 SVGAGI. The CDR3 contains 14 residues. Trimming removed 5 bases at V and 7 bases at J, with 15 bases between. CDR3 DNA: TGTGCCAGCAGTCCCATTGCAAGGGGACAGCCCCAGCATTTT. Translating it yields CASSPIARGQPQHF.

The chain joins TRBV5-5 to TRBJ1-2; the D is unclear. The V end lost 4 bases, the J end lost 7 bases, and 11 bases lay between the germline ends. The CDR3 is made up of 12 amino acids. The V gene's germline CDR1 is SGHKS and CDR2 YYEKEE (reference sequence). CDR3 nucleotides: TGTGCCAGCAGCCAGGCAGAATCTGGCTACACCTTC. Protein product: CASSQAESGYTF.

The chain recombines TRBV3-1 (or the pseudogene TRBV3-2) with TRBJ2-1; D is perhaps TRBD1 (6 bases). V was trimmed by 2 bases and J by 6 bases, leaving 17 bases between them. The CDR3 loop spans 16 amino acids. Germline assignment: CDR1 LGHDT and CDR2 YNNKEL (reference sequence). The CDR3 spells CASSQSVFSGVNEQFF. The CDR3 nucleotides read TGTGCCAGCAGCCAATCGGTGTTTTCAGGGGTCAATGAGCAGTTCTTC.

This clone was found many times. The chain uses TRBV6-5 and TRBJ1-1; D ambiguous. V dropped 7 bases and J dropped 1 base, with 10 bases sitting between them. Germline CDR1 and CDR2: MNHEY and SVGAGI. The CDR3 is 13 amino acids. The CDR3 DNA reads TGTGCCAGCAAAGTCGACTCGAACACTGAAGCTTTCTTT. Translated: CASKVDSNTEAFF.

The table lists this clone with a count of one. V is TRBV30 and J is TRBJ1-1, with TRBD1 as a possible D gene (5 bases). CDR1 GTSNPN and CDR2 SVGIG come from the germline V gene (reference sequence). The CDR3 is 14 residues long. V shed 3 bases and J shed 5 bases, with 16 bases lying between them. In DNA, the CDR3 is TGTGCCTGGAGGGGGTTCCGGGGGGAGACTGAAGCTTTCTTT. Translated: CAWRGFRGETEAFF.

The rearrangement uses TRBV28 and TRBJ1-5; D call uncertain. Deletions cut 5 bases from V and 1 base from J, with 9 bases between. The CDR3 spans 14 residues. Germline CDR1 and CDR2: MDHEN and SYDVKM. The DNA of the CDR3 is TGTGCCAGCAGTCCGCGGGGAAGCAATCAGCCCCAGCATTTT. Amino acids: CASSPRGSNQPQHF.

This clone was counted only a few times. The gene calls are TRBV2 and TRBJ1-2; 7 positions agree with TRBD1. Per germline, CDR1 SNHLY and CDR2 FYNNEI. V was clipped by 5 bases and J by 4 bases; unmatched bases: 10. This CDR3 is 15 amino acids long. CDR3 loop: CASSFPGQTSYGYTF. CDR3 sequence (DNA): TGTGCCAGCAGTTTTCCGGGACAGACTTCCTATGGCTACACCTTC.

J is TRBJ2-2 and V is TRBV29-1; 13 bases agree with TRBD2. The CDR3 length is 17 residues. Germline CDR1 SQVTM, CDR2 ANQGSEA. V gave up 3 bases and J gave up 0 bases; unmatched junction bases: 4. The CDR3 nucleotides read TGCAGCGTTGATTTGGGACTAGCGGGGTCGAACACCGGGGAGCTGTTTTTT. This encodes CSVDLGLAGSNTGELFF.

The chain joins TRBV5-1 to TRBJ2-3, with unresolved D. Trimming removed 1 base from V and 2 bases from J, with 11 bases in between. Looked up from germline, CDR1 is SGHRS and CDR2 is YFSETQ. CDR3 length equals 15 residues. The CDR3 nucleotides read TGCGCCAGCAGCTTGACAGACACGGCCACAGATACGCAGTATTTT. Protein sequence: CASSLTDTATDTQYF.

The rearrangement links TRBV19 to TRBJ2-1; TRBD2 might be the D (6 bases). CDR3 length: 15 residues. Germline CDR1 reads LNHDA; CDR2 reads SQIVND (reference sequence). With 10 bases removed from V and 15 bases from J, the gap between germline ends came to 31 bases. In nucleotides, the CDR3 is TGTGCCACCGGGGGACTTCCTTTAAGACTCGAAGGACGGTTCTTC. Its translation: CATGGLPLRLEGRFF.

The genes are TRBV18 and TRBJ1-2, with a tentative D call TRBD1 (6 bases). Deletions cut 1 base from V and 4 bases from J, with 28 bases between. Germline CDR1 and CDR2: KGHSH and LQKENI. This CDR3 region has 20 residues. DNA for the CDR3: TGTGCCAGCTCACCACGGGCGTTTACAGGGCCCCTCCGAGGCGTCTATGGCTACACCTTC. As protein: CASSPRAFTGPLRGVYGYTF.

This clone was recorded only once. V is TRBV5-1 and J is TRBJ1-4; D unresolved. V was trimmed by 0 bases and J by 0 bases, leaving 9 bases between them. Germline-derived CDR1 and CDR2 are SGHRS and YFSETQ. This CDR3 region has 16 residues. CDR3 DNA: TGCGCCAGCAGCTTGGTGCCAGAAGCAACTAATGAAAAACTGTTTTTT. This encodes CASSLVPEATNEKLFF.

This chain connects TRBV24-1 to TRBJ2-7; 7 bases align to TRBD1. Germline CDR1 is KGHDR and CDR2 is SFDVKD. This CDR3 has 18 residues. V lost 10 bases to trimming and J lost 0 bases; unmatched junction nucleotides: 20. CDR3 in amino acids: CATPSESADRESSYEQYV. The CDR3, as DNA: TGTGCCACTCCTTCCGAATCCGCTGACAGGGAGAGCTCCTACGAGCAGTACGTC.

The chain employs TRBV30 and TRBJ2-7; TRBD2 aligns across 8 bases. The CDR3 totals 15 residues. With V trimmed by 8 bases and J by 1 base, 13 bases remained unmatched. CDR1 is GTSNPN, CDR2 SVGIG, per germline (reference sequence). The CDR3 is CARGTGTRYSYEQYV. The CDR3 DNA sequence: TGTGCCCGTGGGACCGGGACTAGATATTCCTACGAGCAGTACGTC.

This rearrangement joins TRBV19 to TRBJ1-2, with D possibly TRBD1 on 5 matching bases. Germline loops: CDR1 LNHDA, CDR2 SQIVND (reference sequence). The CDR3 covers 18 residues. The V and J ends lost 3 bases and 0 bases respectively, with 20 bases between them. For the CDR3, the DNA is TGTGCCAGTAGTATTAGCGGGGCCGCCCTTCTAGCTAACTATGGCTACACCTTC. It is translated as CASSISGAALLANYGYTF.

The chain has TRBV11-2 and TRBJ1-1, with 7 bases matching TRBD1. Germline lookup yields CDR1 SGHAT and CDR2 FQNNGV. J was trimmed by 1 base and V by 6 bases; bases with no gene match: 5. The CDR3 spans 14 residues. The CDR3 sequence is CASRFGTANTEAFF. CDR3 sequence (DNA): TGTGCCAGCAGGTTCGGGACAGCGAACACTGAAGCTTTCTTT.

This chain links TRBV29-1 with TRBJ2-3; the D gene is possibly TRBD1 (5 bases). The V end lost 1 base, the J end lost 0 bases, and 8 bases lay between the germline ends. In germline, CDR1 is SQVTM, CDR2 ANQGSEA. The CDR3 is made up of 14 amino acids. The CDR3 bases are TGCAGCGTTGAAGGTACAGGTAGCACAGATACGCAGTATTTT. Encoded protein: CSVEGTGSTDTQYF.

Here the CDR3 reads CASSGGQVGNYGYTF. In nucleotides, the CDR3 is TGTGCCAGCAGCGGGGGACAAGTGGGGAACTATGGCTACACCTTC. V and J are TRBV9 and TRBJ1-2; perhaps TRBD1 as D (6 bases). Germline CDR1 is SGDLS and CDR2 is YYNGEE. This CDR3 contains 15 residues. Trimming took 3 bases from V and 2 from J, leaving 14 bases between them.

The sample holds one count of this clone. The J gene is TRBJ1-6, the V gene TRBV2; tentative D call: TRBD1 (6 bases). Trimming pared 9 bases from V and 5 bases from J, leaving 11 bases between. CDR3 size: 13 residues. Germline CDR1 is SNHLY and CDR2 is FYNNEI. As DNA, the CDR3 is TGTGCCAGATCGACAGGAAATAATTCACCCCTCCACTTT. It codes for CARSTGNNSPLHF.

This sequence joins TRBV2 and TRBJ2-2, with 10 bases matching TRBD1. CDR1 is SNHLY and CDR2 is FYNNEI in the germline V gene. This CDR3 contains 16 residues. V gave up 10 bases and J gave up 5 bases; unmatched junction bases: 13. CDR3 nucleotide sequence: TGTGCCACAACCAAGAGTAGGACAGGGGGTACCGGGGAGCTGTTTTTT. Protein sequence: CATTKSRTGGTGELFF.

The J gene is TRBJ1-1, the V gene TRBV11-2; D gene uncertain. The CDR3 runs 14 residues. Germline loops: CDR1 SGHAT, CDR2 FQNNGV. The germline V and J ends were trimmed by 2 bases and 5 bases, with 12 bases remaining between them. Here the CDR3 DNA reads TGTGCCAGCAGCTTATGGGAGGGAGGGACTGAAGCTTTCTTT. Encoded protein: CASSLWEGGTEAFF. Drawing the rest from reference TRBV11-2 and TRBJ1-1, the complete variable domain is EAGVAQSPRYKIIEKRQSVAFWCNPISGHATLYWYQQILGQGPKLLIQFQNNGVVDDSQLPKDRFSAERLKGVDSTLKIQPAKLEDSAVYLCASSLWEGGTEAFFGQGTRLTVV.

The chain carries TRBV10-3 and TRBJ1-4; 10 bases map to TRBD1. CDR1 is ENHRY, CDR2 SYGVKD, per germline. The CDR3 length is 14 residues. With 6 bases clipped from V and 6 bases from J, the junction kept 4 bases outside the gene matches. CDR3 coding DNA: TGTGCCATCAGCGGGACAGGGGAACATGAAAAACTGTTTTTT. Protein product: CAISGTGEHEKLFF.

The chain has TRBV14 and TRBJ1-2; D gene ambiguous. Germline V gene data show CDR1 as SGHDN and CDR2 as FVKESK. The V gene lost 1 base and the J gene lost 2 bases, with 5 bases spanning the gap. The CDR3 covers 13 residues. CDR3 amino acids: CASSQGQNYGYTF. CDR3 coding DNA: TGTGCCAGCAGCCAAGGGCAGAACTATGGCTACACCTTC.